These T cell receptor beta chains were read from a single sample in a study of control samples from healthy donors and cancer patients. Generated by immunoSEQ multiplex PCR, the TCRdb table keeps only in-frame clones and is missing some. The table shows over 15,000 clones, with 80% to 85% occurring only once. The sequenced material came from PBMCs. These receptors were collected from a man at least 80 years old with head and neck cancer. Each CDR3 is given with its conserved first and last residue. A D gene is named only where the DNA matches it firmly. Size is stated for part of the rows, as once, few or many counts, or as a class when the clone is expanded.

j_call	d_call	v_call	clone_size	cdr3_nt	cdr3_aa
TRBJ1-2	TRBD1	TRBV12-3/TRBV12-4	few	TGTGCCAGCAGTTTACTCGACAGGGCTGGCTACACCTTC	CASSLLDRAGYTF
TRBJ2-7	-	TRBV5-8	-	TGTGCCAGCAGCTTGAGGTCCGGGGTAGGATACTTC	CASSLRSGVGYF
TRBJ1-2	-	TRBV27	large	TGTGCCAGCAGTTGGTACTGGAGTCCAGAATCCTATGGCTACACCTTC	CASSWYWSPESYGYTF
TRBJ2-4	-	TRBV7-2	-	TGTGCCAGCAGCTTAATGCAGAGGGACATTCAGTACTTC	CASSLMQRDIQYF
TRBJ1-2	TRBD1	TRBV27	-	TGTGCCAGCAGTCAGGGGGCCAACTATGGCTACACCTTC	CASSQGANYGYTF
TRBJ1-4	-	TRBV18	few	TGTGCCAGCTCACCCACGATCGGGGTGAGGACTAATGAAAAACTGTTTTTT	CASSPTIGVRTNEKLFF
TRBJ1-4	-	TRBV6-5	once	TGTGCCAGCAGTTTCGGGACACTCCCCGCGGGAAAACTGTTTTTT	CASSFGTLPAGKLFF
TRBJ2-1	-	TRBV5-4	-	TGTGCCAGCAGCTTGCTACAGGGTAGCGTTGAGCAGTTCTTC	CASSLLQGSVEQFF
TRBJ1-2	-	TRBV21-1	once	TGTGCCAGCAGCGACCGGACGGACATGGACTATGGCTACACCTTC	CASSDRTDMDYGYTF
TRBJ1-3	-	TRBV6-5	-	TGTGCCAGCAGTTCAGAGCGGGGAAGCTCTGGAAACACCATATATTTT	CASSSERGSSGNTIYF
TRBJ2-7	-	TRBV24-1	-	TGTGCCACCAGTGATCATATTGGCGAGCAGTACTTC	CATSDHIGEQYF
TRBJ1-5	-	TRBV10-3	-	TGTGCCATCAGCCCCAGGGGCGCGGGCAATCAGCCCCAGCATTTT	CAISPRGAGNQPQHF
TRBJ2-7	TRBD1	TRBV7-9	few	TGTGCCAGCACCACCGGGACAGGGTTCTACGAGCAGTACTTC	CASTTGTGFYEQYF
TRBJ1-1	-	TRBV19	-	TGTGCCACCGAGGGGAACACTGAAGCTTTCTTT	CATEGNTEAFF
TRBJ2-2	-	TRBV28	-	TGTGCCAGCAGTTTAAGGGGTAGGGTCTTTTACGTTGGGACCGGGGAGCTGTTTTTT	CASSLRGRVFYVGTGELFF
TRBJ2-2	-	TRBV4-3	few	TGCGCCAGCAGCCAAGATAGCCTTATGGGAGCCAGGGCGAACACCGGGGAGCTGTTTTTT	CASSQDSLMGARANTGELFF
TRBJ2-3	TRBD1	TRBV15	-	TGTGCCACCAGCAGAACTCGACAGGGGCGGGATACGCAGTATTTT	CATSRTRQGRDTQYF
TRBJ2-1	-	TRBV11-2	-	TGTGCCAGCAGCTCCTCATATGAGCAGTTCTTC	CASSSSYEQFF
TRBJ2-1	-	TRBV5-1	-	TGCGCCTCCCGGGCGTCTAGCTCCTACAATGAGCAGTTCTTC	CASRASSSYNEQFF
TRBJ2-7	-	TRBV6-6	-	TGTGCCAGCAGTCCCCTTGTAGGTTTTAGCCGGTACCTTGAGTACGAGCAGTACTTC	CASSPLVGFSRYLEYEQYF
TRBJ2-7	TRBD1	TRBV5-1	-	TGCGCCAGCAGCTTCTATGGACAGGGGGCATGGGAGCAGTACTTC	CASSFYGQGAWEQYF
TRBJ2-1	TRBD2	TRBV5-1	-	TGCGCCAGCAGCTTGCGGACTAGCGGGGCAAATGAGCAGTTCTTC	CASSLRTSGANEQFF
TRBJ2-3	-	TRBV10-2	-	TGCGCCAGCAGTGAGTCCCGACCCTCACAGGATACGCAGTATTTT	CASSESRPSQDTQYF
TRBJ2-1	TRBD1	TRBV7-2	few	TGTGCCAGCAGCCCATCGACAGGGGTGGGTGAGCAGTTCTTC	CASSPSTGVGEQFF
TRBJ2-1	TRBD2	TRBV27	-	TGTGCCAGCACTCCATCTAGCGGGACAAACAATGAGCAGTTCTTC	CASTPSSGTNNEQFF
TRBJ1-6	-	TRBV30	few	TGTGCCTGGAGTGGCAGGGGCAGCTCCTATAATTCACCCCTCCACTTT	CAWSGRGSSYNSPLHF
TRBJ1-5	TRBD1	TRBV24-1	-	TGTGCCACCAGTGATTTAGGGACAGGGGATATTAGCAATCAGCCCCAGCATTTT	CATSDLGTGDISNQPQHF
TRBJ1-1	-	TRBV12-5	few	TGTGCTAGTGGTTTGGTGGGCCCCATGAACACTGAAGCTTTCTTT	CASGLVGPMNTEAFF
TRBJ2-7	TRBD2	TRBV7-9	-	TGTGCCAGCAGCTTTACGGGGGGCTCCTACGAGCAGTACTTC	CASSFTGGSYEQYF
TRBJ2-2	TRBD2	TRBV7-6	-	TGTGCCAGCAGCATCTCTGTGGGACTAGCGTGGAACACCGGGGAGCTGTTTTTT	CASSISVGLAWNTGELFF
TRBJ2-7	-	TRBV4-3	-	TGCGCCAGCAGCCTAGGGGCGGGCCTGGGATACGAGCAGTACTTC	CASSLGAGLGYEQYF
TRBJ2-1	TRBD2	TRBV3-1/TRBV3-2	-	TGTGCCAGCAGCCAGTGGACCGGGACTAGATCCTACAATGAGCAGTTCTTC	CASSQWTGTRSYNEQFF
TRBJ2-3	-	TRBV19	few	TGTGCCAGTAGTGGCTCTAGCACAGATACGCAGTATTTT	CASSGSSTDTQYF
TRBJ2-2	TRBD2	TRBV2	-	TGTGCCAGCAGCGTTAGCGGGAGTGGGTCCCCCGGGGAGCTGTTTTTT	CASSVSGSGSPGELFF
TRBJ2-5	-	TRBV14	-	TGTGCCAGCAGCCAAGATGTGCTAGCGCAATACCAAGAGACCCAGTACTTC	CASSQDVLAQYQETQYF
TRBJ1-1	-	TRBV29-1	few	TGCAGCGTCAAGGGACGGCTTGTAGATGCTTTCTTT	CSVKGRLVDAFF
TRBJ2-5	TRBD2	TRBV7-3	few	TGTGCCAGCAGCCCCGAGGGCGGGGGGTTCCAAGAGACCCAGTACTTC	CASSPEGGGFQETQYF
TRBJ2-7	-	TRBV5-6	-	TGTGCCAGCAGCAACGACAGCGGAGGGGACGAGCAGTACTTC	CASSNDSGGDEQYF
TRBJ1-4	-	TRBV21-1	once	TGTGCCAGCAGGTTCAGGGTATTTGAAAAACTGTTTTTT	CASRFRVFEKLFF
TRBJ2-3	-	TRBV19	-	TGTGCCAGTAGTACTCGTGACGGGGGCGCTTTCCCTAGCACAGATACGCAGTATTTT	CASSTRDGGAFPSTDTQYF
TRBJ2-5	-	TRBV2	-	TGTGCCAGCAGTGAAGGGACCGAACAGACCCAGTACTTC	CASSEGTEQTQYF
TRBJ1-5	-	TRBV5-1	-	TGCGCCAGCAGCTTGGCCCCCGGGGGCAATCAGCCCCAGCATTTT	CASSLAPGGNQPQHF
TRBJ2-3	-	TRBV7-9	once	TGTGCCAGCAGCTTAGCCACCGGGACGGCTAGCACAGATACGCAGTATTTT	CASSLATGTASTDTQYF
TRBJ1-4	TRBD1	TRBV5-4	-	TGTGCCAGCAGCTTGGGGGGACAGGGGGCTAGTGGAGAAAAACTGTTTTTT	CASSLGGQGASGEKLFF
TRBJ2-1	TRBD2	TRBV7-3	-	TGTGCCAGCAGCACCCCCCTGGAGCGGGGGGTTTCCTCCTACAATGAGCAGTTCTTC	CASSTPLERGVSSYNEQFF
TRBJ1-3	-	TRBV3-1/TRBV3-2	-	TGTGCCAGCAGCCAGCTCCTATCGGGAAACACCATATATTTT	CASSQLLSGNTIYF
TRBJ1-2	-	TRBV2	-	TGTGCCAGCAGCCTGGGGGCTACCTATGGCTACACCTTC	CASSLGATYGYTF
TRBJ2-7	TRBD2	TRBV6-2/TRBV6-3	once	TGTGCCAGCAGTCCCATCCCTAGCGGGAGGGCGCCCTACGAGCAGTACTTC	CASSPIPSGRAPYEQYF
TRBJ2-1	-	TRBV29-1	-	TGCAGCGTTGAAATCACTTACAATGAGCAGTTCTTC	CSVEITYNEQFF
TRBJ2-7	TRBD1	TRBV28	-	TGTGCCAGCAGTTTCCCTCAGGGGGACGAGCAGTACTTC	CASSFPQGDEQYF